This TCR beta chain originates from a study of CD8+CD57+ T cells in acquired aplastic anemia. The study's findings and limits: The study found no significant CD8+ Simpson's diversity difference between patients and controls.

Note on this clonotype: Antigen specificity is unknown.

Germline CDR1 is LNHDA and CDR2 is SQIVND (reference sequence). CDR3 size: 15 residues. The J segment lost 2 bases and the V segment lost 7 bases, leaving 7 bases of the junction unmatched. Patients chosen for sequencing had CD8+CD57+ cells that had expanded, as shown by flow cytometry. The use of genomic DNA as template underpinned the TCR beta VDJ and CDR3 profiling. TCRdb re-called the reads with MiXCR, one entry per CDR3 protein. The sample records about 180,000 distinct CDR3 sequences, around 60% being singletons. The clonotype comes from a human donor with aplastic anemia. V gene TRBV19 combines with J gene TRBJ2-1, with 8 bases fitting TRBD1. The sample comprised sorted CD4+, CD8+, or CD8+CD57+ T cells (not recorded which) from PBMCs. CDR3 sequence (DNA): TGTGCCAGTACGGAGGGGGACAGGCCCTACAATGAGCAGTTCTTC. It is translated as CASTEGDRPYNEQFF.